This entry is about one TCR beta chain. It was roughly 100 million PBMCs that unsorted samples used for genomic DNA. Some clones are missing from TCRdb's copy, which holds only in-frame ones; the method was immunoSEQ multiplex PCR. The data hold around 500,000 clones, with 70% to 80% observed a single time. The data belong to a study of shared clonotypes between healthy human individuals. This clonotype was sampled from a woman in her forties in good health. Some clones in this sample may be carry-over from other donors' samples. Sequenced input: PBMCs.

CDR3 sequence (DNA): TGTGCCAGCTCACCCCTCGGGACGGCCTCTGGAAACACCATATATTTT. Translating gives CASSPLGTASGNTIYF. The chain carries TRBV18 and TRBJ1-3; D might be TRBD1 (5 bases). Germline assignment: CDR1 KGHSH and CDR2 LQKENI. CDR3 size: 16 residues. V was shortened by 3 bases and J by 0 bases, with 12 bases between the two germline ends.